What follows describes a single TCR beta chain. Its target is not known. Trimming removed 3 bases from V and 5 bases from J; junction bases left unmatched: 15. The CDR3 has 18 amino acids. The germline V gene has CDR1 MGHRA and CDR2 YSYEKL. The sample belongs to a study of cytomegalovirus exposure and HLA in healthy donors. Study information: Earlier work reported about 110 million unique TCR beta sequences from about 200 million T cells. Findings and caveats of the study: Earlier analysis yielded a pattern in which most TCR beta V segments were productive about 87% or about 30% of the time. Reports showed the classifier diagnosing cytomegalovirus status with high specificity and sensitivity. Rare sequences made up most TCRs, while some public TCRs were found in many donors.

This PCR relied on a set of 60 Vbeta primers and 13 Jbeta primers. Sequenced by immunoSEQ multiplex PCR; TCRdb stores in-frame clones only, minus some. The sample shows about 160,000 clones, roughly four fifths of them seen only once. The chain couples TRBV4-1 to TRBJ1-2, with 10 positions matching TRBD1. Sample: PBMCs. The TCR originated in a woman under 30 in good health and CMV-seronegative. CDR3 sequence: CASSQVGTGDVRHYGYTF. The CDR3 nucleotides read TGCGCCAGCAGCCAGGTTGGGACAGGGGATGTGAGGCATTATGGCTACACCTTC.